This record concerns one TCR beta chain sequence. The sample belongs to a study of immune cell composition in non-small cell lung cancer. Looked up from germline, CDR1 is MNHNY and CDR2 is SVGAGI (reference sequence). V dropped 6 bases and J dropped 3 bases, with 11 bases sitting between them. The CDR3 is made up of 13 amino acids. The protocol was immunoSEQ multiplex PCR, while the TCRdb copy is restricted to in-frame clones and leaves out a portion. The data show several thousand clones, roughly 80% seen once. The V gene is TRBV6-6, the J gene TRBJ1-1; D unclear. Sequenced: lung tumor tissue. The sequence derives from a human donor with non-small cell lung cancer. The CDR3 loop is CASRRSLDTEAFF. In DNA, the CDR3 is TGTGCCAGCAGACGGAGTCTGGACACTGAAGCTTTCTTT.